This TCR beta chain was sequenced for a study of Graves' ophthalmopathy and Graves' hyperthyroidism. The CDR3 is made up of 15 amino acids. The ends lost 5 bases at V and 5 bases at J; junction bases unmatched: 7. Germline CDR1 reads SGHAT; CDR2 reads FQNNGV. Amplification of TCR beta CDR3 regions used RNA transcripts. The first-round RT-PCR employed HTBI primers together with the Qiagen OneStep RT-PCR kit. A multiplex PCR was then performed as the second round. A single record per CDR3 protein comes from TCRdb applying MiXCR to the multiplex PCR reads. The sample consists of a few hundred thousand distinct CDR3 sequences, roughly 21% of them appearing once. In this sample, this clonotype turned up many times. Its antigen is not identified. Study outcomes and limitations: Thyroid clonotypes that were expanded above 0.001 frequency mostly also appeared in blood.

The V gene is TRBV11-2, the J gene TRBJ2-5; TRBD1 agrees at 11 bases. The receptor was derived from a woman under 30 with stable Graves' hyperthyroidism. The specimen sequenced was peripheral blood. The CDR3 coding sequence is TGTGCCAGCAGCGACCGGGACAGGGGGGACGAGACCCAGTACTTC. The encoded protein is CASSDRDRGDETQYF.